The 9 T cell receptor beta chains below all came from one sample that was sequenced in a study of blood T cell repertoires in COVID-19. Data came from immunoSEQ multiplex PCR; TCRdb stores just in-frame clones and leaves some out. This sample has 55,000 to 70,000 clones, with around nine tenths found just once. Source material: peripheral blood. The receptors derive from an older man with acute or convalescent COVID-19.

This clone was counted a single time. The chain employs TRBV29-1 and TRBJ1-4, with 7 bases aligning to TRBD1. This CDR3 has 13 residues. V lost 5 bases and J lost 4; bases outside the gene matches: 4. The germline gives CDR1 SQVTM, CDR2 ANQGSEA. The CDR3 coding sequence is TGCAGCGTTCTTGACAGGGATAATGAAAAACTGTTTTTT. Translation: CSVLDRDNEKLFF.

The rearrangement links TRBV19 to TRBJ1-5; tentative D call: TRBD1 (5 bases). Germline CDR1 is LNHDA and CDR2 is SQIVND (reference sequence). Trimming shortened V by 0 bases and J by 7 bases, and 16 bases separated the two germline ends. The length of the CDR3 is 16 residues. CDR3 sequence: CASSIDPAGRRQPQHF. In nucleotides, the CDR3 is TGTGCCAGTAGTATAGACCCGGCAGGGCGCCGGCAGCCCCAGCATTTT.

The chain has TRBV2 and TRBJ2-2, with a weak D call TRBD2 (5 bases). Germline V gene lookup returns CDR1 SNHLY and CDR2 FYNNEI. V gave up 2 bases and J gave up 5 bases, with 9 bases separating them. This CDR3 has 14 residues. CDR3 in DNA: TGTGCCAGCAGTGAACAAACTAGTACCGGGGAGCTGTTTTTT. Protein: CASSEQTSTGELFF.

The genes are TRBV12-3 or TRBV12-4 and TRBJ1-1; a weak D match, TRBD1 (5 bases). The CDR3 length is 12 residues. V lost 6 bases to trimming and J lost 11 bases, with 16 bases between them. The CDR3: CASSRDPGRAFF. The DNA for the CDR3 is TGTGCCAGCAGCCGGGACCCCGGGAGGGCTTTCTTT.

This clone occurred once. This chain joins TRBV11-3 and TRBJ2-3, with unresolved D. This CDR3 is 13 amino acids long. Trimming took 3 bases from V and 6 from J, leaving 10 bases between them. Germline CDR1 is SGHNT and CDR2 is YENEEA. The chain's CDR3 is CASSFQTADTQYF. CDR3 nucleotide sequence: TGTGCCAGCAGCTTTCAGACTGCTGATACGCAGTATTTT.

The rearrangement uses TRBV7-2 and TRBJ2-5; 12 bases align to TRBD2. This CDR3 is 16 amino acids long. Looked up from germline, CDR1 is SGHTA and CDR2 is FQGNSA. With 2 bases clipped from V and 3 bases from J, the junction kept 4 bases outside the gene matches. The CDR3 DNA reads TGTGCCAGCAGCTTACGAGCTAGCGGGGGGGAAGAGACCCAGTACTTC. It encodes CASSLRASGGEETQYF.

This chain connects TRBV5-8 to TRBJ1-2; TRBD1 matches 8 bases. CDR3 length: 14 residues. V trimming: 2 bases; J trimming: 5 bases; junction bases outside the gene matches: 5. Germline CDR1 SGHTS, CDR2 YDEGEE. The CDR3 is CASSLTRTGYGYTF. The CDR3 region has the DNA TGTGCCAGCAGCTTAACTAGGACAGGGTATGGCTACACCTTC.

The chain has TRBV3-1 (or the pseudogene TRBV3-2) and TRBJ1-2, with D perhaps matching TRBD1 (5 bases). Germline V gene lookup returns CDR1 LGHDT and CDR2 YNNKEL (reference sequence). Trimming stripped 4 bases from V and 6 bases from J, with 21 bases between. The CDR3 totals 16 residues. This chain's CDR3 is CASSRYVGQGGDGYTF. The CDR3 DNA sequence: TGTGCCAGCAGCCGTTATGTCGGTCAGGGAGGCGATGGCTACACCTTC.

The rearrangement uses TRBV4-2 and TRBJ1-3; D possibly corresponds to TRBD1 (6 bases). Trimming removed 0 bases at V and 0 bases at J, with 24 bases between. CDR1 and CDR2 (germline): LGHNA, YNFKEQ. The CDR3 extends over 21 amino acids. CDR3 DNA: TGTGCCAGCAGCCAAGATTGGGCATCGGCAGGGGCCCTCACCTCTGGAAACACCATATATTTT. This translates into CASSQDWASAGALTSGNTIYF.